This T cell receptor beta chain was captured by sequencing in a study of identical twins. Whole-study findings and limits: An excess of low generation probability was shown by twin-shared out-of-frame alpha sequences.

TCRdb recomputed calls from the 5' RACE reads with MiXCR, one row per CDR3 protein. The sample holds 690,000 or so distinct CDR3 sequences, around 8.3% seen once. This CDR3 spans 12 amino acids. From germline, CDR1 is DFQATT and CDR2 SNEGSKA (reference sequence). The V end lost 5 bases, the J end lost 4 bases, and 9 bases lay between the germline ends. Every one of the donors was a healthy Caucasian. In its sample, this clonotype was seen a few times. As yet, its antigen is unknown. This sample was shared with a second study, whose subject was yellow fever vaccine responses in identical twins.

The sequencing sample was made of PBMCs. The chain joins TRBV20-1 to TRBJ2-1; D is undetermined. The sequence was collected from a woman between 18 and 29 years old in good health. The CDR3: CSAEDRYNEQFF. CDR3 nucleotides: TGCAGTGCTGAAGACCGATACAATGAGCAGTTCTTC.